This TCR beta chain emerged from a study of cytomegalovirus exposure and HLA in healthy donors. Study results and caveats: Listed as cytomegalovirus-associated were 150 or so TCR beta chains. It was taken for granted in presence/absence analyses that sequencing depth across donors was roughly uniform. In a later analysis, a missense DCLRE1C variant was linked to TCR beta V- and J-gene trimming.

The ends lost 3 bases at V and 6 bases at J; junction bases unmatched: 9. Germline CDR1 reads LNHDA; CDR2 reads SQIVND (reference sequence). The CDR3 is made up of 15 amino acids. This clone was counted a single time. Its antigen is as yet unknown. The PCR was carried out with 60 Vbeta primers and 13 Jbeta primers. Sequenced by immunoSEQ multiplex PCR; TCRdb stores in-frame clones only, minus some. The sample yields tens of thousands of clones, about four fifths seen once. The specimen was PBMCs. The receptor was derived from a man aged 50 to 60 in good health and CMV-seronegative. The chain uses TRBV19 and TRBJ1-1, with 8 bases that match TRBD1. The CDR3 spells CASSMGGQGMSEAFF. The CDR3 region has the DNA TGTGCCAGTAGTATGGGAGGACAGGGAATGTCTGAAGCTTTCTTT. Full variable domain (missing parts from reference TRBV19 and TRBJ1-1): DGGITQSPKYLFRKEGQNVTLSCEQNLNHDAMYWYRQDPGQGLRLIYYSQIVNDFQKGDIAEGYSVSREKKESFPLTVTSAQKNPTAFYLCASSMGGQGMSEAFFGQGTRLTVV.